The rows below give T cell receptor beta chains drawn from one sample of a study of regulatory T cells in long-lasting Graves disease. TCRdb passed the multiplex PCR reads through MiXCR, listing each CDR3 protein once. Of hundreds of thousands of distinct CDR3 sequences in the sample, roughly a sixth were seen once. The sequencing here drew on peripheral blood mononuclear cells (PBMCs), taken at new diagnosis, from a patient treated with antithyroid drugs. The source of these receptors is a female donor with Graves disease. The CDR3 runs from the conserved cysteine through the conserved F or W. The order of the fields is clone size, D gene, J gene, V gene, CDR3 protein, CDR3 DNA. D genes are given only for firm matches. Some rows mark clone size as missing; the rest say once, few, many or name a class of expanded clone.

clone size: many
D gene: NA
J gene: TRBJ2-3
V gene: TRBV29-1
CDR3 protein: CSVEDISVGLSDTQYF
CDR3 DNA: TGCAGCGTTGAAGATATTTCCGTGGGACTCTCAGATACGCAGTATTTT

clone size: many
D gene: NA
J gene: TRBJ2-1
V gene: TRBV7-6
CDR3 protein: CASSEMEAGNEQFF
CDR3 DNA: TGTGCCAGCAGCGAAATGGAGGCGGGTAATGAGCAGTTCTTC

clone size: NA
D gene: NA
J gene: TRBJ2-5
V gene: TRBV19
CDR3 protein: CASRASYQETQYF
CDR3 DNA: TGTGCCAGTAGGGCCTCGTACCAAGAGACCCAGTACTTC

clone size: many
D gene: TRBD1
J gene: TRBJ1-1
V gene: TRBV28
CDR3 protein: CASSLVQTGGLNTEAFF
CDR3 DNA: TGTGCCAGCAGTTTAGTACAAACAGGGGGCCTGAACACTGAAGCTTTCTTT

clone size: NA
D gene: NA
J gene: TRBJ2-6
V gene: TRBV7-9
CDR3 protein: CASSKVRLLSGANVLTF
CDR3 DNA: TGTGCCAGCAGCAAAGTCAGACTCCTCTCTGGGGCCAACGTCCTGACTTTC

clone size: many
D gene: TRBD2
J gene: TRBJ2-3
V gene: TRBV11-2
CDR3 protein: CASSSLAGGSDTQYF
CDR3 DNA: TGTGCCAGCAGCTCTCTAGCGGGAGGTTCCGATACGCAGTATTTT

clone size: many
D gene: TRBD1
J gene: TRBJ1-6
V gene: TRBV6-2/TRBV6-3
CDR3 protein: CASSYLADRVRDSPLHF
CDR3 DNA: TGTGCCAGCAGTTACTTAGCCGACAGGGTGCGGGATTCACCCCTCCACTTT

clone size: NA
D gene: TRBD1
J gene: TRBJ1-1
V gene: TRBV6-2/TRBV6-3
CDR3 protein: CASSVQGSTEAFF
CDR3 DNA: TGTGCCAGCAGTGTACAGGGGAGCACTGAAGCTTTCTTT

clone size: many
D gene: NA
J gene: TRBJ2-2
V gene: TRBV7-9
CDR3 protein: CASSQTSNTGELFF
CDR3 DNA: TGTGCCAGCAGCCAGACATCGAACACCGGGGAGCTGTTTTTT

clone size: few
D gene: TRBD1
J gene: TRBJ2-1
V gene: TRBV7-2
CDR3 protein: CACSGDGTDYNEQFF
CDR3 DNA: TGTGCCTGCTCTGGGGACGGGACAGACTACAATGAGCAGTTCTTC

clone size: many
D gene: NA
J gene: TRBJ2-5
V gene: TRBV6-1
CDR3 protein: CASSRGAHETQYF
CDR3 DNA: TGTGCCAGCAGTCGGGGGGCCCATGAGACCCAGTACTTC

clone size: many
D gene: NA
J gene: TRBJ2-2
V gene: TRBV30
CDR3 protein: CARRGRSAGELFF
CDR3 DNA: TGTGCCCGCAGAGGACGATCAGCCGGGGAGCTGTTTTTT

clone size: NA
D gene: NA
J gene: TRBJ1-2
V gene: TRBV19
CDR3 protein: CASSTGTPGRLYTF
CDR3 DNA: TGTGCCAGTAGTACCGGAACCCCGGGACGACTCTACACCTTC

clone size: many
D gene: TRBD2
J gene: TRBJ2-1
V gene: TRBV12-3/TRBV12-4
CDR3 protein: CASSYSGGAPNEQFF
CDR3 DNA: TGTGCCAGCAGTTACAGCGGGGGGGCTCCGAATGAGCAGTTCTTC

clone size: few
D gene: TRBD1
J gene: TRBJ1-1
V gene: TRBV7-9
CDR3 protein: CASSLVVLQGGGLNTEAFF
CDR3 DNA: TGTGCCAGCAGCTTAGTGGTCTTACAGGGGGGAGGCTTGAACACTGAAGCTTTCTTT

clone size: many
D gene: NA
J gene: TRBJ2-7
V gene: TRBV2
CDR3 protein: CASSPLGNYEQYF
CDR3 DNA: TGTGCCAGCAGTCCTTTAGGTAACTACGAGCAGTACTTC

clone size: many
D gene: NA
J gene: TRBJ2-5
V gene: TRBV3-1
CDR3 protein: CASSDTETQYF
CDR3 DNA: TGTGCCAGCAGCGATACGGAGACCCAGTACTTC

clone size: many
D gene: NA
J gene: TRBJ2-3
V gene: TRBV7-2
CDR3 protein: CASSLDGGSTDTQYF
CDR3 DNA: TGTGCCAGCAGCTTGGACGGAGGGAGCACAGATACGCAGTATTTT

clone size: many
D gene: NA
J gene: TRBJ2-7
V gene: TRBV27
CDR3 protein: CASSLPYEQYF
CDR3 DNA: TGTGCCAGCAGCCTCCCCTACGAGCAGTACTTC

clone size: many
D gene: NA
J gene: TRBJ1-1
V gene: TRBV6-1
CDR3 protein: CASTVARACTEAFF
CDR3 DNA: TGTGCCAGCACCGTGGCTCGGGCTTGCACTGAAGCTTTCTTT

clone size: NA
D gene: NA
J gene: TRBJ1-1
V gene: TRBV7-9
CDR3 protein: CASSFSLTEAFF
CDR3 DNA: TGTGCCAGCAGCTTCTCGCTGACTGAAGCTTTCTTT

clone size: many
D gene: TRBD1
J gene: TRBJ1-3
V gene: TRBV28
CDR3 protein: CASSSGGGGNTIYF
CDR3 DNA: TGTGCCAGCAGCTCAGGGGGTGGTGGAAACACCATATATTTT

clone size: many
D gene: TRBD1
J gene: TRBJ2-1
V gene: TRBV5-1
CDR3 protein: CASSSGQGVGEQFF
CDR3 DNA: TGCGCCAGCAGCTCGGGACAGGGGGTTGGCGAGCAGTTCTTC

clone size: few
D gene: TRBD1
J gene: TRBJ2-3
V gene: TRBV6-5
CDR3 protein: CASSYSSGTGYTDTQYF
CDR3 DNA: TGTGCCAGCAGTTACTCTTCCGGGACAGGGTACACAGATACGCAGTATTTT

clone size: few
D gene: TRBD1
J gene: TRBJ2-7
V gene: TRBV2
CDR3 protein: CASSDYVDRGSYEQYF
CDR3 DNA: TGTGCCAGCAGTGATTACGTAGACAGGGGATCCTACGAGCAGTACTTC

clone size: many
D gene: TRBD2
J gene: TRBJ2-1
V gene: TRBV12-3/TRBV12-4
CDR3 protein: CASSQALGTTQFF
CDR3 DNA: TGTGCCAGCAGCCAAGCCCTCGGGACTACGCAGTTCTTC

clone size: NA
D gene: NA
J gene: TRBJ1-4
V gene: TRBV4-1
CDR3 protein: CASSHGTDGVGEKLFF
CDR3 DNA: TGCGCCAGCAGCCACGGGACCGACGGGGTTGGAGAAAAACTGTTTTTT

clone size: many
D gene: TRBD1
J gene: TRBJ1-1
V gene: TRBV5-1
CDR3 protein: CASSREHGQAAEAFF
CDR3 DNA: TGCGCCAGCAGCCGAGAACATGGACAGGCCGCTGAAGCTTTCTTT

clone size: many
D gene: NA
J gene: TRBJ1-4
V gene: TRBV5-1
CDR3 protein: CASSPGGNINEKLFF
CDR3 DNA: TGCGCCAGCAGCCCGGGCGGGAATATTAATGAAAAACTGTTTTTT

clone size: few
D gene: TRBD1
J gene: TRBJ1-1
V gene: TRBV6-2/TRBV6-3
CDR3 protein: CASSRQGLGNTEAFF
CDR3 DNA: TGTGCCAGCAGTCGACAGGGGCTGGGGAACACTGAAGCTTTCTTT

clone size: many
D gene: NA
J gene: TRBJ1-1
V gene: TRBV10-1
CDR3 protein: CASSEEWWTEAFF
CDR3 DNA: TGCGCCAGCAGTGAGGAGTGGTGGACTGAAGCTTTCTTT

clone size: NA
D gene: TRBD2
J gene: TRBJ2-7
V gene: TRBV7-2
CDR3 protein: CASSSLGLAGDEQYF
CDR3 DNA: TGTGCCAGCAGCTCCCTCGGACTAGCGGGAGACGAGCAGTACTTC

clone size: many
D gene: NA
J gene: TRBJ1-2
V gene: TRBV6-1
CDR3 protein: CASSRKGDGYTF
CDR3 DNA: TGTGCCAGCAGTAGGAAAGGGGATGGCTACACCTTC

clone size: many
D gene: TRBD2
J gene: TRBJ2-2
V gene: TRBV14
CDR3 protein: CASSQTAGRTGELFF
CDR3 DNA: TGTGCCAGCAGCCAAACAGCGGGGCGCACCGGGGAGCTGTTTTTT

clone size: NA
D gene: NA
J gene: TRBJ2-7
V gene: TRBV2
CDR3 protein: CASSTSGTYEQYF
CDR3 DNA: NA

clone size: many
D gene: NA
J gene: TRBJ2-7
V gene: TRBV20-1
CDR3 protein: CSAQDRFSYEQYF
CDR3 DNA: TGCAGTGCACAAGACAGGTTTTCCTACGAGCAGTACTTC

clone size: few
D gene: NA
J gene: TRBJ2-2
V gene: TRBV6-2/TRBV6-3
CDR3 protein: CASTPMTSPAGELFF
CDR3 DNA: TGTGCCAGCACCCCGATGACTAGTCCCGCCGGGGAGCTGTTTTTT

clone size: many
D gene: NA
J gene: TRBJ2-2
V gene: TRBV4-2
CDR3 protein: CASSQSSVGGELFF
CDR3 DNA: TGTGCCAGCAGCCAGAGCTCAGTAGGCGGGGAGCTGTTTTTT

clone size: many
D gene: NA
J gene: TRBJ1-1
V gene: TRBV9
CDR3 protein: CASSVEGWTTEAFF
CDR3 DNA: TGTGCCAGCAGCGTAGAGGGGTGGACTACTGAAGCTTTCTTT

clone size: many
D gene: NA
J gene: TRBJ1-2
V gene: TRBV28
CDR3 protein: CASRGNLRGYTF
CDR3 DNA: TGTGCCAGCAGGGGAAACTTAAGGGGCTACACCTTC

clone size: NA
D gene: TRBD1
J gene: TRBJ2-5
V gene: TRBV24-1
CDR3 protein: CATSDEGTAGQETQYF
CDR3 DNA: TGTGCCACCAGTGATGAAGGGACAGCTGGGCAAGAGACCCAGTACTTC

clone size: many
D gene: NA
J gene: TRBJ2-7
V gene: TRBV28
CDR3 protein: CASSVLPGHEQYF
CDR3 DNA: TGTGCCAGCAGTGTCCTTCCGGGGCACGAGCAGTACTTC

clone size: many
D gene: NA
J gene: TRBJ2-7
V gene: TRBV10-1
CDR3 protein: CASILGQTTYEQYF
CDR3 DNA: TGCGCCAGCATTCTTGGACAGACTACCTACGAGCAGTACTTC

clone size: NA
D gene: NA
J gene: TRBJ1-2
V gene: TRBV24-1
CDR3 protein: CATGDLDYGYTF
CDR3 DNA: TGTGCCACGGGGGATCTAGACTATGGCTACACCTTC

clone size: many
D gene: NA
J gene: TRBJ2-3
V gene: TRBV11-2
CDR3 protein: CASSLDRTDTQYF
CDR3 DNA: TGTGCCAGCAGCTTAGATCGGACAGATACGCAGTATTTT

clone size: many
D gene: TRBD2
J gene: TRBJ2-2
V gene: TRBV12-3/TRBV12-4
CDR3 protein: CASSRSGSDTGELFF
CDR3 DNA: TGTGCCAGCAGTCGTAGCGGGAGCGACACCGGGGAGCTGTTTTTT

clone size: NA
D gene: NA
J gene: TRBJ1-5
V gene: TRBV10-3
CDR3 protein: CAISEGRNQPQHF
CDR3 DNA: TGTGCCATCAGTGAGGGCAGAAATCAGCCCCAGCATTTT

clone size: many
D gene: NA
J gene: TRBJ1-2
V gene: TRBV28
CDR3 protein: CASSSPGGGTVNYGYTF
CDR3 DNA: TGTGCCAGCAGCAGCCCGGGCGGGGGCACGGTTAACTATGGCTACACCTTC

clone size: many
D gene: TRBD2
J gene: TRBJ2-5
V gene: TRBV5-4
CDR3 protein: CASRKGLAQQETQYF
CDR3 DNA: TGTGCCAGCAGAAAAGGACTAGCTCAGCAAGAGACCCAGTACTTC

clone size: many
D gene: NA
J gene: TRBJ2-7
V gene: TRBV7-9
CDR3 protein: CASSPSGVTDPYEQYF
CDR3 DNA: TGTGCCAGCAGCCCCAGCGGCGTAACAGACCCCTACGAGCAGTACTTC

clone size: many
D gene: NA
J gene: TRBJ1-2
V gene: TRBV20-1
CDR3 protein: CSVLEASYGYTF
CDR3 DNA: TGCAGCGTTTTGGAGGCAAGCTATGGCTACACCTTC

clone size: few
D gene: TRBD1
J gene: TRBJ1-1
V gene: TRBV5-4
CDR3 protein: CASSRNRQGAPNTEAFF
CDR3 DNA: TGTGCCAGCAGCCGGAACCGACAGGGGGCTCCGAACACTGAAGCTTTCTTT

clone size: many
D gene: NA
J gene: TRBJ2-1
V gene: TRBV7-9
CDR3 protein: CASGNSGGNEQFF
CDR3 DNA: TGTGCCAGCGGAAACAGCGGCGGGAATGAGCAGTTCTTC

clone size: few
D gene: NA
J gene: TRBJ2-7
V gene: TRBV12-5
CDR3 protein: CASGLGPWEQYF
CDR3 DNA: TGTGCTAGTGGTTTGGGCCCGTGGGAGCAGTACTTC

clone size: many
D gene: NA
J gene: TRBJ2-1
V gene: TRBV28
CDR3 protein: CATLPSGWDEQFF
CDR3 DNA: TGTGCCACCCTCCCCTCGGGGTGGGATGAGCAGTTCTTC

clone size: many
D gene: NA
J gene: TRBJ2-7
V gene: TRBV7-2
CDR3 protein: CASSLYGLEQYF
CDR3 DNA: TGTGCCAGCAGCTTATACGGTTTGGAGCAGTACTTC

clone size: many
D gene: NA
J gene: TRBJ1-1
V gene: TRBV7-2
CDR3 protein: CASTTSPEAFF
CDR3 DNA: TGTGCCAGTACTACGAGCCCTGAAGCTTTCTTT

clone size: few
D gene: NA
J gene: TRBJ1-2
V gene: TRBV6-1
CDR3 protein: CATTGFGYGYTF
CDR3 DNA: TGTGCCACCACAGGGTTCGGCTATGGCTACACCTTC

clone size: many
D gene: NA
J gene: TRBJ2-4
V gene: TRBV7-2
CDR3 protein: CASSLQPGQTNIQYF
CDR3 DNA: TGTGCCAGCAGCTTACAACCAGGACAGACAAACATTCAGTACTTC

clone size: NA
D gene: NA
J gene: TRBJ2-7
V gene: TRBV9
CDR3 protein: CASSAGGPSYEQYF
CDR3 DNA: TGTGCCAGCAGCGCCGGAGGCCCCTCCTACGAGCAGTACTTC